The clone carrying this T cell receptor (beta chain) was seen just once. Assay: immunoSEQ multiplex PCR; the TCRdb copy retains only in-frame clones and omits some. The table lists more than 350,000 clones, roughly 90% of them singletons. These data belong to a study of Ad26.COV2.S vaccination and SARS-CoV-2 variants. The CDR3 sequence is 17 residues long. After removal of 2 bases from V and 2 bases from J, the junction contained 9 bases not matched to a gene. Per germline, CDR1 SEHNR and CDR2 FQNEAQ (reference sequence). Treatment reported: roughly 18 received Ad26.COV2.S at low or high dose, single or two shots; roughly 5 received placebo; per-sample allocation not given. After the first vaccine or placebo injection, samples were drawn on day 63.

This sequence joins TRBV7-9 and TRBJ2-1; 7 positions agree with TRBD2. This clonotype originated in a person aged 18-60 years who received the Ad26.COV2.S COVID-19 vaccine or a placebo. The specimen comprised peripheral blood, sampled in a trial of Ad26.COV2.S vaccine versus placebo. The DNA for the CDR3 is TGTGCCAGCAGCTTACTAGCGGCGGGGTGGGCCTACAATGAGCAGTTCTTC. As protein: CASSLLAAGWAYNEQFF.